This TCR beta chain was recorded in a study of T cell changes during pregnancy in multiple sclerosis. V was cut by 3 bases and J by 4 bases, with 19 bases left in between. The CDR3 loop spans 17 amino acids. CDR1 and CDR2 from the germline V gene are SSHAT and FNYEAQ (reference sequence). Some clones are missing from TCRdb's copy, which holds only in-frame ones; the method was immunoSEQ multiplex PCR. The table lists tens of thousands of clones, about 90% of them singletons, with more than 0.45% in the top ten. The input for sequencing was CD4+ T cells from peripheral blood mononuclear cells, taken in the second trimester of pregnancy. This TCR came from a female donor with multiple sclerosis, enrolled in a pregnancy study. The chain is built from TRBV7-7 and TRBJ1-5; TRBD1 might be the D (5 bases). CDR3 sequence: CASSFLFEVPGNQPQHF. CDR3 in DNA: TGTGCCAGCAGCTTTTTATTCGAGGTGCCAGGGAATCAGCCCCAGCATTTT.